This T cell receptor (beta chain) was identified in a study of T cell responses to AZD1222 COVID-19 vaccine. Trimming removed 5 bases from V and 7 bases from J, with 20 bases in between. The CDR3 extends over 15 amino acids. Germline CDR1 SEHNR, CDR2 FQNEAQ (reference sequence). The method was immunoSEQ multiplex PCR; TCRdb's version includes in-frame clones alone and lacks a portion of them. The top ten hold less than 7% of the sample, which has about 66,000 clones, under 95% seen once. To note about this clone: As yet, its antigen is unknown.

Study results and limitations: Nearly half of unique spike-specific TCRs reportedly avoided B.1.351 and B.1.1.7 mutated regions. White British people made up most donors, females outnumbered males, and clonal diversity was possibly underestimated. The study identified only five to seven AZD1222 recipients as seropositive at baseline.

The V and J genes are TRBV7-9 and TRBJ1-2; weak D call: TRBD1 (6 bases). This receptor was obtained from an adult who received the MenACWY meningococcal vaccine as a control. Sample: peripheral blood, taken 28 days after the second dose of the MenACWY control vaccine. The CDR3 nucleotides are TGTGCCAGCAGCCGCGTGGATTTGGGGGGCGTTGGCTACACCTTC. Its translation is CASSRVDLGGVGYTF.